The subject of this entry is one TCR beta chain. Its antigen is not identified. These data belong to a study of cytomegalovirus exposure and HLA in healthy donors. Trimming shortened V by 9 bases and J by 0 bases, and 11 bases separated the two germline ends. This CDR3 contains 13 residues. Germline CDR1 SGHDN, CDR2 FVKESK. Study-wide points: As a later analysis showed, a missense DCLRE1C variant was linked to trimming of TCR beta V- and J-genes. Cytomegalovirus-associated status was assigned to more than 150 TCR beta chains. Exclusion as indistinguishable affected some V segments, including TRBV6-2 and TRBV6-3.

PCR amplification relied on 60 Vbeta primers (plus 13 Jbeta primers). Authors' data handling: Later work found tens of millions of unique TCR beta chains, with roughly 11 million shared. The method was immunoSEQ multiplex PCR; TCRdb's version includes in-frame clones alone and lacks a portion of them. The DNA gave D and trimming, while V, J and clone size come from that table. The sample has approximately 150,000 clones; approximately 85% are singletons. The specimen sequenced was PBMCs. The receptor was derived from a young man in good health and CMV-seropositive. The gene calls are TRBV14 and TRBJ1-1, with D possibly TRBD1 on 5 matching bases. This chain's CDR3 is CASRGLVNTEAFF. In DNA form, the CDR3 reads TGTGCCAGTAGGGGCCTAGTGAACACTGAAGCTTTCTTT.